The 29 T cell receptor beta chains listed next were all sequenced from one sample in a study of spatial heterogeneity in lung cancer. Stated time point: sample taken at primary tumor resection. TCRdb ran MiXCR on the 5' RACE reads and lists one entry per CDR3 protein. Of approximately 40,000 distinct CDR3 sequences listed, roughly 15% are singletons. The input for sequencing was PBMCs, taken at surgery. The receptors originated from a male donor with early-stage non-small cell lung cancer.

This clonotype was seen ten or more times. This chain connects TRBV2 to TRBJ2-2; D remains ambiguous. The germline V and J ends were trimmed by 6 bases and 4 bases, with 15 bases remaining between them. The germline V gene has CDR1 SNHLY and CDR2 FYNNEI. The CDR3 has 15 amino acids. The CDR3 sequence is CASRASLRGTGELFF. Written as DNA, the CDR3 is TGTGCCAGCAGAGCGAGCCTACGAGGCACCGGGGAGCTGTTTTTT.

This clonotype was picked up a small number of times. J is TRBJ2-6 and V is TRBV12-3 or TRBV12-4; D is undetermined. V dropped 7 bases and J dropped 2 bases, with 12 bases sitting between them. The CDR3 covers 15 residues. The CDR3 nucleotides are TGTGCCAGCAAAGTTTCGAGGACTGGGGCCAACGTCCTGACTTTC. It specifies CASKVSRTGANVLTF.

This clonotype was seen repeatedly, ten times or more. The rearrangement joins TRBV4-1 to TRBJ2-3; the match to TRBD2 covers 14 bases. V trimming: 6 bases; J trimming: 4 bases; junction bases outside the gene matches: 6. The V gene's germline CDR1 is MGHRA and CDR2 YSYEKL. The CDR3 contains 16 residues. The CDR3 protein is CASSRLAGGPSDTQYF. CDR3 sequence (DNA): TGCGCCAGCAGTAGACTAGCGGGAGGGCCGTCAGATACGCAGTATTTT.

The V call is TRBV5-5, the J call TRBJ2-2; D is unclear. Trimming took off 1 base at V and 0 bases at J, with 7 bases between the two ends. Germline loops: CDR1 SGHKS, CDR2 YYEKEE (reference sequence). CDR3 length equals 15 residues. CDR3 nucleotides: TGTGCCAGCAGCTTGTTACTCGCGAACACCGGGGAGCTGTTTTTT. Translated: CASSLLLANTGELFF.

This clonotype has a count of ten or more. This chain joins TRBV28 and TRBJ1-4, with D possibly matching TRBD1 (5 bases). The CDR3 loop spans 15 amino acids. V lost 6 bases and J lost 5, with 16 bases in between. The germline gives CDR1 MDHEN, CDR2 SYDVKM. The CDR3 DNA reads TGTGCCAGCAGGACTATACGGGGCCTGAATGAAAAACTGTTTTTT. The encoded protein is CASRTIRGLNEKLFF.

The V and J genes are TRBV27 and TRBJ2-1; D not certain. CDR3 length: 14 residues. V was trimmed by 2 bases and J by 6 bases, leaving 11 bases between them. The germline gives CDR1 MNHEY, CDR2 SMNVEV (reference sequence). The CDR3 DNA reads TGTGCCAGCAGTTTAAATCGGCTACTCAATGAGCAGTTCTTC. It yields the protein CASSLNRLLNEQFF.

The J gene is TRBJ2-3, the V gene TRBV4-2, with D hard to call. This CDR3 contains 15 residues. CDR1 and CDR2 from the germline V gene are LGHNA and YNFKEQ. Trimming pared 1 base from V and 1 base from J, leaving 9 bases between. The CDR3, as DNA: TGTGCCAGCAGCCAAGTGGCCGGTCGCACAGATACGCAGTATTTT. Amino acid sequence: CASSQVAGRTDTQYF.

The V gene is TRBV20-1, the J gene TRBJ2-2, with TRBD2 matching over 10 bases. Per the germline V gene, CDR1 is DFQATT and CDR2 is SNEGSKA (reference sequence). J was trimmed by 3 bases and V by 0 bases; bases with no gene match: 4. The CDR3 length is 16 residues. The CDR3 region has the DNA TGCAGTGCTAGAGATCCTAGCGGGAGTTACACCGGGGAGCTGTTTTTT. Translation gives CSARDPSGSYTGELFF.

The table lists this clonotype with a few counts. The gene calls are TRBV24-1 and TRBJ2-2; 10 nucleotides agree with TRBD2. CDR3 length: 18 amino acids. Germline CDR1 is KGHDR and CDR2 is SFDVKD. The trim removed 3 bases at V and 4 bases at J, leaving 10 bases unmatched. CDR3 bases: TGTGCCACCAGTGATCCAATAGCGGGAGGAACTGGCACCGGGGAGCTGTTTTTT. The encoded protein is CATSDPIAGGTGTGELFF.

This clonotype was picked up a small number of times. This chain links TRBV12-3 or TRBV12-4 with TRBJ1-5; D remains unclear. The germline V and J ends were trimmed by 3 bases and 1 base, with 4 bases remaining between them. The CDR3 sequence is 13 residues long. The CDR3 spells CASSFGSNQPQHF. The CDR3 region has the DNA TGTGCCAGCAGTTTTGGAAGCAATCAGCCCCAGCATTTT.

This clonotype was seen more than once but under ten times. V and J are TRBV7-8 and TRBJ2-7; TRBD2 matches 11 bases. Germline V CDR1 and CDR2: SGHVS, FQNEAQ. The length of the CDR3 is 15 residues. With 5 bases clipped from V and 5 bases from J, the junction kept 8 bases outside the gene matches. The CDR3 region has the DNA TGTGCCAGCAGCCTAAGACTAGCGGGGCGCAACGAGCAGTACTTC. Translating gives CASSLRLAGRNEQYF.

The chain joins TRBV29-1 to TRBJ2-3, with TRBD1 identical over 7 bases. CDR1 is SQVTM and CDR2 is ANQGSEA in the germline V gene. Germline trimming cut 6 bases from V and 5 bases from J; bases unmatched to any gene: 14. This CDR3 is built from 15 residues. CDR3 nucleotides: TGCAGCGTGATTCCGGACAGGTTAGGGGTAGATACGCAGTATTTT. Protein sequence: CSVIPDRLGVDTQYF.

This clonotype occurred many times. V and J are TRBV11-2 and TRBJ1-1; a weak D match, TRBD1 (5 bases). CDR1 SGHAT and CDR2 FQNNGV come from the germline V gene. The CDR3 totals 15 residues. Deletions cut 5 bases from V and 3 bases from J, with 16 bases between. As DNA, the CDR3 is TGTGCCAGCAGCCTCGACCGGAGGGGTTACACTGAAGCTTTCTTT. Protein: CASSLDRRGYTEAFF.

This clonotype was recorded at least ten times. This chain links TRBV7-9 with TRBJ2-5; 14 bases match TRBD2. Germline CDR1 and CDR2: SEHNR and FQNEAQ (reference sequence). Trimming cost V 4 bases and J 3 bases; bases outside gene matches: 4. The CDR3 is made up of 16 amino acids. The CDR3 loop reads CASSSGTSGGKETQYF. In DNA form, the CDR3 reads TGTGCCAGCAGCTCTGGGACTAGCGGGGGAAAAGAGACCCAGTACTTC. The entire variable domain, with the rest obtained from reference TRBV7-9 and TRBJ2-5, is as follows: DTGVSQNPRHKITKRGQNVTFRCDPISEHNRLYWYRQTLGQGPEFLTYFQNEAQLEKSRLLSDRFSAERPKGSFSTLEIQRTEQGDSAMYLCASSSGTSGGKETQYFGPGTRLLVL.

This clonotype appeared many times. The rearrangement links TRBV7-9 to TRBJ1-5; D unresolved. CDR3 length: 14 amino acids. The V gene lost 4 bases and the J gene lost 1 base, with 8 bases spanning the gap. CDR1 is SEHNR and CDR2 is FQNEAQ in the germline V gene (reference sequence). CDR3 protein: CASSSLQSNQPQHF. As DNA, the CDR3 is TGTGCCAGCAGCTCTCTCCAGAGCAATCAGCCCCAGCATTTT.

This clonotype was recorded at least ten times. V is TRBV4-1 and J is TRBJ2-7, with 7 bases matching TRBD2. The CDR3 covers 15 residues. Germline CDR1 is MGHRA and CDR2 is YSYEKL. The trim removed 5 bases at V and 6 bases at J, leaving 13 bases unmatched. CDR3 region: CASSFRGGSSSEQYF. The CDR3 coding sequence is TGCGCCAGCAGCTTCCGCGGGGGATCCTCGTCCGAGCAGTACTTC.

The chain uses TRBV7-9 and TRBJ2-7; 10 bases agree with TRBD2. Unmatched junction bases numbered 5, after V lost 5 bases and J lost 4 bases. CDR1 is SEHNR, CDR2 FQNEAQ, per germline (reference sequence). This CDR3 is built from 14 residues. The CDR3 spells CASSPPSGSYEQYF. CDR3 nucleotides: TGTGCCAGCAGCCCCCCTAGCGGGAGTTACGAGCAGTACTTC.

The chain employs TRBV20-1 and TRBJ2-7; the D gene could be TRBD1 or TRBD2 (5 bases each). The CDR3 covers 13 residues. V lost 0 bases and J lost 6, with 12 bases in between. Germline V lookup: CDR1 DFQATT, CDR2 SNEGSKA (reference sequence). The CDR3 coding sequence is TGCAGTGCTAGAGACCCCGGGGCCCGCGAGCAGTACTTC. Its protein product is CSARDPGAREQYF.

This chain uses TRBV20-1 with TRBJ1-5; D ambiguous. The germline V gene has CDR1 DFQATT and CDR2 SNEGSKA (reference sequence). Between the trimmed V and J ends, which lost 3 bases and 4 bases, there was a span of 10 bases. This CDR3 region has 13 residues. The CDR3 DNA is TGCAGTGCTAGTGTGCTGGAGAATCAGCCCCAGCATTTT. Protein sequence: CSASVLENQPQHF.

This clonotype was observed many times. The chain recombines TRBV11-2 with TRBJ2-2, with 7 bases fitting TRBD2. The CDR3 runs to 12 residues. CDR1 is SGHAT and CDR2 is FQNNGV in the germline V gene. J was trimmed by 8 bases and V by 6 bases; bases with no gene match: 3. Written as DNA, the CDR3 is TGTGCCAGCAGACTGGGACTAGGGGAGCTGTTTTTT. Protein sequence: CASRLGLGELFF. Complete variable domain (other parts from reference TRBV11-2 and TRBJ2-2): EAGVAQSPRYKIIEKRQSVAFWCNPISGHATLYWYQQILGQGPKLLIQFQNNGVVDDSQLPKDRFSAERLKGVDSTLKIQPAKLEDSAVYLCASRLGLGELFFGEGSRLTVL.

This clonotype was observed a handful of times. The J gene is TRBJ2-1, the V gene TRBV6-6; 8 positions agree with TRBD2. V shed 7 bases, J shed 8 bases, and the junction held 10 bases outside the gene matches. CDR1 is MNHNY, CDR2 SVGAGI, per germline (reference sequence). The CDR3 length is 14 residues. CDR3 sequence: CASNLAGAGHEQFF. CDR3 in DNA: TGTGCCAGCAATCTAGCGGGCGCCGGCCATGAGCAGTTCTTC.

The chain joins TRBV5-4 to TRBJ1-4; 7 nucleotides match TRBD1. J gave up 3 bases and V 5 bases, and 7 bases lay outside the gene matches. In germline, CDR1 is SGHNT, CDR2 YYREEE (reference sequence). CDR3 length equals 15 residues. The CDR3: CASRRDSLSNEKLFF. CDR3 DNA: TGTGCCAGCAGACGGGACAGTCTTTCTAATGAAAAACTGTTTTTT.

This sequence joins TRBV7-2 and TRBJ1-3, with D unclear. CDR1 SGHTA and CDR2 FQGNSA come from the germline V gene. The CDR3 runs to 15 residues. Trimming cost V 4 bases and J 2 bases, with 12 bases left between them. CDR3 amino acids: CASSSGLATGNTIYF. CDR3 coding DNA: TGTGCCAGCAGCTCCGGGCTGGCAACTGGAAACACCATATATTTT.

At least ten counts were recorded for this clonotype. The chain has TRBV29-1 and TRBJ2-1; D may be TRBD1 or TRBD2 (5 bases each). The CDR3 consists of 14 residues. Germline-derived CDR1 and CDR2 are SQVTM and ANQGSEA. Trimming removed 8 bases at V and 5 bases at J, with 19 bases between. CDR3 residues: CSTSLAGIHNEQFF. CDR3 coding DNA: TGCAGCACCTCGCTAGCAGGGATCCACAATGAGCAGTTCTTC.

This clonotype has at least ten counts. V and J are TRBV27 and TRBJ1-6; D might be TRBD1 (5 bases). Germline V gene data show CDR1 as MNHEY and CDR2 as SMNVEV (reference sequence). CDR3 length equals 16 residues. Trimming removed 3 bases at V and 6 bases at J, with 15 bases between. The CDR3 loop reads CASSFSQGRANSPLHF. CDR3 in DNA: TGTGCCAGCAGTTTCTCACAAGGCAGGGCTAATTCACCCCTCCACTTT.

The table lists this clonotype with many counts. The chain links TRBV7-2 to TRBJ2-3, with 7 bases aligning to TRBD1. The J segment lost 4 bases and the V segment lost 1 base, leaving 2 bases of the junction unmatched. The V gene's germline CDR1 is SGHTA and CDR2 FQGNSA. This CDR3 is built from 14 residues. The CDR3 spells CASSLGTGADTQYF. As DNA, the CDR3 is TGTGCCAGCAGCTTAGGTACAGGGGCAGATACGCAGTATTTT. Looking up the rest from reference TRBV7-2 and TRBJ2-3 gives the full variable domain: GAGVSQSPSNKVTEKGKDVELRCDPISGHTALYWYRQSLGQGLEFLIYFQGNSAPDKSGLPSDRFSAERTGGSVSTLTIQRTQQEDSAVYLCASSLGTGADTQYFGPGTRLTVL.

This clonotype was seen repeatedly, ten times or more. This sequence joins TRBV7-8 and TRBJ2-7; 9 nucleotides agree with TRBD2. This CDR3 region has 14 residues. Per the germline V gene, CDR1 is SGHVS and CDR2 is FQNEAQ. Unmatched junction bases numbered 6, after V lost 5 bases and J lost 4 bases. CDR3 region: CASSEGLAGYEQYF. The CDR3 DNA reads TGTGCCAGCAGCGAAGGCCTAGCGGGGTACGAGCAGTACTTC.

The gene calls are TRBV29-1 and TRBJ2-5, with D tentatively TRBD2 (7 bases). Trimming shortened V by 6 bases and J by 2 bases, and 16 bases separated the two germline ends. CDR3 length: 14 amino acids. Germline CDR1 SQVTM, CDR2 ANQGSEA. The CDR3 protein is CSVGGTRRQETQYF. CDR3 sequence (DNA): TGCAGCGTGGGGGGGACACGGCGACAAGAGACCCAGTACTTC.

This clonotype occurred many times. The chain recombines TRBV15 with TRBJ2-5, with D perhaps TRBD1 (6 bases). Germline lookup yields CDR1 LNHNV and CDR2 YYDKDF (reference sequence). V was clipped by 0 bases and J by 1 base, with 9 bases between them. The CDR3 is made up of 15 amino acids. The CDR3 protein is CATSRDQDSQETQYF. The CDR3 DNA reads as TGTGCCACCAGCAGAGATCAGGACAGCCAAGAGACCCAGTACTTC.